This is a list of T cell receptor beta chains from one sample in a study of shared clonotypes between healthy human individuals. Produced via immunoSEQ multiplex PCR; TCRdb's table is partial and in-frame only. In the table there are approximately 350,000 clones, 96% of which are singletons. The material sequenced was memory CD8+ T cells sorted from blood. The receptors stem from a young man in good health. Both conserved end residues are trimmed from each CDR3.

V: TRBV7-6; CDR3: ASSSSPGLATYEQY
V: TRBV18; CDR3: ASSPRKTGQGKSTIY
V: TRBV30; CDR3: ACPSSGSSYEQY
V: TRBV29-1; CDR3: SAGLAGVLF
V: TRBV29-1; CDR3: SVDVSVQETQY
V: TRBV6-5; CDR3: ASSQGNTIY
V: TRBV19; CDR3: ASSTVVNQPQH
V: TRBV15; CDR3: ATRDLSGSYNEQF
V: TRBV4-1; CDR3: ASSQDVSDDGYT
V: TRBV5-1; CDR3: ASSLGFEPGASTDTQY
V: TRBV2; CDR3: ASSEALAGRVEQF
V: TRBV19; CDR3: ASSMVWTSGTLYNEQF
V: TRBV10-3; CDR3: AIKGGENYGYT
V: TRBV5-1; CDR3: ASSHNDRVSTYEQY
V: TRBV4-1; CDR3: ASSQERSLTDNEQF
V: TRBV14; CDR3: ASSQDGGLRAYNEQF
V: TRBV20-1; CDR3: SASITDTQY
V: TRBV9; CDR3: ASSVALGYGYT
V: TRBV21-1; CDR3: ASSKGYEQY
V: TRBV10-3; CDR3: AISLTGTDYGYT
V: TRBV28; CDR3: ASSLDRGREKLF